These T cell receptor beta chains were read from a single sample in a study of T cell responses to AZD1222 COVID-19 vaccine. The table came from immunoSEQ multiplex PCR; TCRdb's copy has only in-frame clones and leaves some out. Among 150,000 to 200,000 clones listed, roughly 85% were seen once. The source material was peripheral blood, sampled 28 days after the second AZD1222 dose. These receptor sequences come from an adult who received the AZD1222 COVID-19 vaccine. The CDR3 runs from the conserved cysteine through the conserved F or W. D genes are given only for firm matches. Some rows have no size entry. The others give once, few or many, or a class for an expanded clone.

d_gene,v_gene,j_gene,abundance,CDR3aa,CDR3nt
TRBD1,TRBV10-2,TRBJ1-1,few,CASSDTGANTEAFF,TGCGCCAGCAGTGATACAGGGGCGAACACTGAAGCTTTCTTT
-,TRBV7-9,TRBJ1-4,-,CASSLVGGNEKLFF,TGTGCCAGCAGCTTAGTAGGGGGTAATGAAAAACTGTTTTTT
-,TRBV6-1,TRBJ1-5,-,CASSEFNYQPQHF,TGTGCCAGCAGTGAATTTAATTATCAGCCCCAGCATTTT
-,TRBV6-2/TRBV6-3,TRBJ2-5,-,CASSRLETQYF,TGTGCCAGCAGTCGATTGGAGACCCAGTACTTC
-,TRBV4-2,TRBJ2-7,-,CASSQAMGSGSYEQYF,TGTGCCAGCAGCCAGGCCATGGGGAGCGGGTCCTACGAGCAGTACTTC
-,TRBV4-1,TRBJ1-2,-,CASSHLLDTGYTF,TGCGCCAGCAGCCATTTACTAGACACCGGCTACACCTTC
TRBD2,TRBV9,TRBJ2-7,-,CASSPARGEQYF,TGTGCCAGCAGCCCGGCGCGGGGGGAGCAGTACTTC
-,TRBV14,TRBJ2-7,-,CASSQDIDSYEQYF,TGTGCCAGCAGCCAAGACATTGACTCCTACGAGCAGTACTTC
TRBD1,TRBV2,TRBJ1-5,once,CASRWTGPYQPQHF,TGTGCCAGCAGATGGACAGGGCCCTATCAGCCCCAGCATTTT
TRBD1,TRBV19,TRBJ1-1,-,CASRDLEDREAFF,TGTGCCAGTAGGGATCTGGAGGACAGGGAAGCTTTCTTT
-,TRBV18,TRBJ2-5,-,CASSPYSPPQETQYF,TGTGCCAGCTCACCATATTCCCCCCCACAAGAGACCCAGTACTTC
TRBD1,TRBV4-3,TRBJ2-3,-,CASSSNPGQGADTQYF,TGCGCCAGCAGCTCCAATCCGGGACAGGGAGCAGATACGCAGTATTTT
-,TRBV19,TRBJ2-3,-,CASSNRAYLSTDTQYF,TGTGCCAGTAGTAATCGGGCCTACCTTTCCACAGATACGCAGTATTTT
-,TRBV12-3/TRBV12-4,TRBJ1-3,few,CATRGPAGNTIYF,TGTGCCACCAGAGGACCTGCTGGAAACACCATATATTTT
-,TRBV7-5,TRBJ1-5,-,CVRSSGARQGGLGYSNQPQHF,TGTGTCAGAAGCAGTGGGGCCCGTCAGGGAGGCCTGGGTTATAGCAATCAGCCCCAGCATTTT
-,TRBV4-1,TRBJ1-3,-,CASSQGTAAGNTIYF,TGCGCCAGCAGCCAAGGTACAGCAGCCGGAAACACCATATATTTT
TRBD1,TRBV7-6,TRBJ2-7,once,CASSLVGGTGHEQYF,TGTGCCAGCAGCTTAGTAGGAGGGACAGGGCACGAGCAGTACTTC
TRBD1,TRBV7-9,TRBJ2-6,-,CAILRDRLPLSGANVLTF,TGTGCCATCCTAAGGGACAGGCTCCCCCTTTCTGGGGCCAACGTCCTGACTTTC
TRBD2,TRBV5-8,TRBJ2-2,-,CASSFRTSGATNTGELFF,TGTGCCAGCAGCTTCCGGACTAGCGGGGCCACGAACACCGGGGAGCTGTTTTTT
TRBD1,TRBV3-1/TRBV3-2,TRBJ1-2,-,CASSQRDRSYGYTF,TGTGCCAGCAGCCAAAGGGACAGAAGCTATGGCTACACCTTC
TRBD1,TRBV5-1,TRBJ2-2,-,CASSPGGRPQTGELFF,TGCGCCAGCAGCCCAGGGGGCCGGCCTCAGACCGGGGAGCTGTTTTTT
-,TRBV7-6,TRBJ1-5,-,CASSWGAGLDQPQHF,TGTGCCAGCAGCTGGGGGGCAGGGTTGGATCAGCCCCAGCATTTT